What follows are 22 T cell receptor beta chains derived from one specimen sequenced in a study of Graves' ophthalmopathy and Graves' hyperthyroidism (dated by TCRdb to the late 2010s). These reads were obtained on an Illumina HiSeq 2000. For repertoire sequencing, TCR beta CDR3 regions were amplified from RNA transcripts. HTBI primers and the Qiagen OneStep RT-PCR kit were used in a first-round RT-PCR, which was followed by a second-round multiplex PCR, size selection and purification. The public reads were run again by TCRdb, first through fastp at Q25 and then through MiXCR, and only productive beta chains were kept. All rows with the same CDR3 protein become a single entry with the most common DNA and genes. The sample table holds approximately 700,000 distinct CDR3 sequences, of which roughly 40% were seen once. The ten largest clones capture less than 55% of the sample. The sequenced sample consisted of peripheral blood. These receptors came from an adult man with Graves' ophthalmopathy.

Note on this clonotype: A much larger clone is a single base away; this may be a read error. CDR3 in amino acids: CASGGANTGELFF. The CDR3 DNA sequence: TGTGCCAGCGGGGGGGCGAACACCGGGGAGCTGTTTTTT. This chain uses TRBV7-9 with TRBJ2-2, with 7 bases fitting TRBD2. Germline values: CDR1 SEHNR, CDR2 FQNEAQ (reference sequence). J was trimmed by 0 bases and V by 8 bases; bases with no gene match: 0. The CDR3 totals 13 residues.

The rearrangement uses TRBV2 and TRBJ2-7; TRBD1 matches at 8 bases. Trimming took 6 bases from V and 3 from J; bases not matched to a gene: 7. CDR1 is SNHLY and CDR2 is FYNNEI in the germline V gene. This CDR3 has 14 residues. The CDR3 sequence: CASRRTGYSYEQYF. CDR3 coding DNA: TGTGCCAGCAGGCGGACAGGGTATAGCTACGAGCAGTACTTC.

The V and J genes are TRBV2 and TRBJ2-5; TRBD2 matches 13 bases. CDR1 and CDR2 (germline): SNHLY, FYNNEI. The V segment lost 5 bases and the J segment 1 base; nucleotides outside the gene matches: 4. The CDR3 length is 16 residues. DNA of the CDR3: TGTGCCAGCAGTCGCGGGACTAGCGGGACCCAAGAGACCCAGTACTTC. Amino acid sequence: CASSRGTSGTQETQYF.

The rearrangement links TRBV6-5 to TRBJ2-7; 9 positions agree with TRBD1. The V gene end was trimmed by 5 bases and the J gene end by 3 bases; junction bases not matched to a gene: 8. The germline V gene has CDR1 MNHEY and CDR2 SVGAGI. This CDR3 has 15 residues. The CDR3 loop reads CASSEQGQGDYEQYF. The CDR3, as DNA: TGTGCCAGCAGTGAACAGGGACAGGGAGACTACGAGCAGTACTTC.

A remark on this clonotype: This may be a read error: a much more frequent sequence differs by one nucleotide. This chain uses TRBV20-1 with TRBJ1-6; D gene unclear. With 3 bases removed from V and 0 bases from J, the gap between germline ends came to 12 bases. From germline, CDR1 is DFQATT and CDR2 SNEGSKA (reference sequence). This CDR3 has 16 residues. The CDR3 DNA reads TGCAGTGCTAGGGCGCCCCACAGCTCCTATAATTCACCCCTCCACTTT. Protein product: CSARAPHSSYNSPLHF.

In its sample, this clonotype was seen a few times. The V and J genes are TRBV12-3 or TRBV12-4 and TRBJ1-1; D gene ambiguous. The germline V and J ends were trimmed by 2 bases and 1 base, with 14 bases remaining between them. This CDR3 spans 16 amino acids. The CDR3 DNA follows: TGTGCCAGCAGTTTAAAGTTGCCAGCTAGGAACACTGAAGCTTTCTTT. Its translation is CASSLKLPARNTEAFF.

With respect to this clonotype: With a much larger clone just one base away, this may be a read error. The chain joins TRBV7-2 to TRBJ1-5; a possible D gene is TRBD1 (5 bases). V lost 7 bases to trimming and J lost 8 bases, with 21 bases between them. CDR1 is SGHTA, CDR2 FQGNSA, per germline. This CDR3 has 15 residues. CDR3 in amino acids: CASNVAGTAPEPQHF. The CDR3 DNA reads as TGTGCCAGCAACGTTGCCGGGACGGCACCAGAGCCCCAGCATTTT.

This clonotype was observed once. This chain links TRBV20-1 with TRBJ2-2; 8 bases map to TRBD2. V shed 6 bases and J 8 bases; nucleotides not matched to a gene: 14. Germline values: CDR1 DFQATT, CDR2 SNEGSKA (reference sequence). The CDR3 runs 15 residues. CDR3 sequence: CSAQTSATLPGELFF. The CDR3 DNA is TGCAGTGCCCAGACTAGCGCGACTTTACCGGGGGAGCTGTTTTTT.

The V gene is TRBV29-1, the J gene TRBJ2-2; no firm D call. Germline V lookup: CDR1 SQVTM, CDR2 ANQGSEA. CDR3 size: 13 residues. Between the trimmed V and J ends, which lost 6 bases and 7 bases, there was a span of 15 bases. The CDR3 DNA follows: TGCAGCGTCCTCAGTGGTACAGTCGGGGAGCTGTTTTTT. Amino acids: CSVLSGTVGELFF.

V gene TRBV6-6 combines with J gene TRBJ1-2, with a weak D call TRBD1 (6 bases). V lost 4 bases, J lost 3 bases, and 18 bases lay in between. Germline V CDR1 and CDR2: MNHNY, SVGAGI (reference sequence). This CDR3 comprises 16 residues. Here the CDR3 reads CASSSLVSAGDYGYTF. The CDR3, as DNA: TGTGCCAGCAGTTCCCTCGTTTCGGCAGGGGACTATGGCTACACCTTC.

V is TRBV18 and J is TRBJ1-2; TRBD1 is a possible D gene (6 bases). V was trimmed by 0 bases and J by 1 base, leaving 9 bases between them. CDR3 size: 15 residues. Germline CDR1 reads KGHSH; CDR2 reads LQKENI. In DNA, the CDR3 is TGTGCCAGCTCACCACCTAACAGGGATAACTATGGCTACACCTTC. Residues: CASSPPNRDNYGYTF.

In this sample, this clonotype turned up a few times. The CDR3 coding sequence is TGTGCCACCAGTGACCCAGGGCAGGCTCAGCCCCAGCATTTT. Amino acid sequence: CATSDPGQAQPQHF. The V call is TRBV24-1, the J call TRBJ1-5; possibly TRBD1 for D (5 bases). This CDR3 region has 14 residues. Germline V gene data show CDR1 as KGHDR and CDR2 as SFDVKD. V was shortened by 4 bases and J by 6 bases, with 12 bases between the two germline ends.

This clonotype was seen a few times. The CDR3 region is CASSLVPVVNTGELFF. The CDR3 coding sequence is TGTGCCAGCAGCTTAGTACCGGTCGTCAACACCGGGGAGCTGTTTTTT. The genes are TRBV7-9 and TRBJ2-2; D gene unclear. Trimming removed 1 base at V and 2 bases at J, with 11 bases between. The length of the CDR3 is 16 residues. Germline V gene lookup returns CDR1 SEHNR and CDR2 FQNEAQ (reference sequence).

The chain carries TRBV3-1 and TRBJ1-1; D remains unclear. The V and J ends lost 0 bases and 5 bases respectively, with 22 bases between them. The germline gives CDR1 LGHDT, CDR2 YNNKEL (reference sequence). The CDR3 length is 18 residues. The CDR3 is CASSQEWGTGKVKTEAFF. The CDR3 DNA follows: TGTGCCAGCAGCCAAGAATGGGGAACCGGTAAGGTTAAGACTGAAGCTTTCTTT. Combining the CDR3 with reference TRBV3-1 and TRBJ1-1 gives the whole variable domain DTAVSQTPKYLVTQMGNDKSIKCEQNLGHDTMYWYKQDSKKFLKIMFSYNNKELIINETVPNRFSPKSPDKAHLNLHINSLELGDSAVYFCASSQEWGTGKVKTEAFFGQGTRLTVV.

This clonotype came up many times. The rearrangement links TRBV29-1 to TRBJ2-7, with D possibly TRBD1 on 6 matching bases. V lost 6 bases to trimming and J lost 3 bases, with 15 bases between them. The CDR3 is made up of 13 amino acids. Germline assignment: CDR1 SQVTM and CDR2 ANQGSEA. CDR3 sequence reads: CSVGQRLNYEQYF. As DNA, the CDR3 is TGCAGCGTCGGACAGAGGCTTAACTACGAGCAGTACTTC.

The chain employs TRBV30 and TRBJ1-2; possibly TRBD1 for D (5 bases). This CDR3 has 12 residues. Germline V gene data show CDR1 as GTSNPN and CDR2 as SVGIG (reference sequence). V lost 3 bases and J lost 4, with 9 bases in between. Here the CDR3 DNA reads TGTGCCTGGAGCCCCGACAGCTATGGCTACACCTTC. Encoded protein: CAWSPDSYGYTF.

This clonotype was found a few times. The chain uses TRBV10-1 and TRBJ2-3; D gene ambiguous. The CDR3 has 15 residues. With 3 bases removed from V and 2 bases from J, the gap between germline ends came to 12 bases. Germline V lookup: CDR1 WNHNN, CDR2 SYGVQD (reference sequence). CDR3 protein: CASSDSQEPTDTQYF. The CDR3 DNA sequence: TGCGCCAGCAGTGATTCCCAGGAACCCACAGATACGCAGTATTTT.

The chain is built from TRBV20-1 and TRBJ2-7; weak D call: TRBD2 (5 bases). This CDR3 comprises 13 residues. CDR1 and CDR2 from the germline V gene are DFQATT and SNEGSKA (reference sequence). The V end lost 5 bases, the J end lost 2 bases, and 13 bases lay between the germline ends. CDR3: CSADSSGTYEQYF. DNA of the CDR3: TGCAGTGCTGACTCAAGCGGAACCTACGAGCAGTACTTC.

Written as DNA, the CDR3 is TGTGCCAGCAGCGTGGGCTTTAACTATGGCTACACCTTC. This translates into CASSVGFNYGYTF. This chain links TRBV9 with TRBJ1-2; D uncertain. Deletions cut 2 bases from V and 1 base from J, with 6 bases between. Per the germline V gene, CDR1 is SGDLS and CDR2 is YYNGEE. The CDR3 contains 13 residues. Together with reference TRBV9 and TRBJ1-2, the CDR3 gives the full variable domain: DSGVTQTPKHLITATGQRVTLRCSPRSGDLSVYWYQQSLDQGLQFLIQYYNGEERAKGNILERFSAQQFPDLHSELNLSSLELGDSALYFCASSVGFNYGYTFGSGTRLTVV.

The CDR3 sequence: CASSYSASAAANEKLFF. In nucleotides, the CDR3 is TGTGCCAGCAGTTACTCGGCAAGTGCGGCAGCTAATGAAAAACTGTTTTTT. The chain combines TRBV6-5 with TRBJ1-4; D gene uncertain. The CDR3 spans 17 residues. Germline assignment: CDR1 MNHEY and CDR2 SVGAGI. Trimming cost V 0 bases and J 3 bases, with 14 bases left between them.

This clonotype was recorded many times. The rearrangement uses TRBV7-9 and TRBJ1-2, with D uncertain. CDR3 length: 12 amino acids. V dropped 2 bases and J dropped 6 bases, with 7 bases sitting between them. Germline V lookup: CDR1 SEHNR, CDR2 FQNEAQ (reference sequence). The chain's CDR3 is CASSLIPHGYTF. Here the CDR3 DNA reads TGTGCCAGCAGCTTAATTCCCCATGGCTACACCTTC. The complete variable domain, with remaining parts taken from reference TRBV7-9 and TRBJ1-2, reads DTGVSQNPRHKITKRGQNVTFRCDPISEHNRLYWYRQTLGQGPEFLTYFQNEAQLEKSRLLSDRFSAERPKGSFSTLEIQRTEQGDSAMYLCASSLIPHGYTFGSGTRLTVV.

Only a few counts were recorded for this clonotype. Compared with germline, one end of the junction differs, possibly owing to a read error. The chain recombines TRBV24-1 with TRBJ2-7; 8 nucleotides align to TRBD2. Germline CDR1 and CDR2: KGHDR and SFDVKD. The CDR3 extends over 15 amino acids. This CDR3 reads CASSLGTSGIDEQYF. The CDR3 DNA reads as TGTGCCAGCAGTTTAGGTACTAGCGGTATCGACGAGCAGTACTTC.